Detailed here is one TCR beta chain. These data are taken from a study of shared clonotypes between healthy human individuals. Profiled with immunoSEQ multiplex PCR; TCRdb holds only in-frame clones, not every one. The sample has fewer than 3 million clones; roughly 90% are singletons. V lost 4 bases and J 1 base, leaving 10 bases between the germline ends. Germline values: CDR1 MNHNS, CDR2 SASEGT. This CDR3 contains 14 residues. The material sequenced was naive CD4+ T cells from PBMCs. Regarding subset: CD45RA+ positively selected. The chain combines TRBV6-1 with TRBJ1-1; D gene unclear. The receptor was isolated from a man aged 18 to 30 in good health. Some clones in this sample may be carry-over from other donors' samples. The CDR3 is CASSGGQTNTEAFF. CDR3 nucleotide sequence: TGTGCCAGCAGTGGAGGGCAAACGAACACTGAAGCTTTCTTT.